This T cell receptor (beta chain) was recovered during a study of blood T cells in healthy people across ages. Study-wide points: Higher diversity and more naive CD4+ cells were features of long-lived donors, compared to aged donors.

Together with a sample-barcoded 5' primer, a J-beta primer mix was included in a second PCR lasting about 7 to 11 cycles. A single record per CDR3 protein comes from TCRdb applying MiXCR to the 5' RACE reads. The table includes roughly 860,000 distinct CDR3 sequences, about 59% detected once. This CDR3 contains 14 residues. Germline V lookup: CDR1 DFQATT, CDR2 SNEGSKA (reference sequence). Trimming removed 2 bases from V and 7 bases from J; junction bases left unmatched: 8. With regard to this clonotype: Its matching antigen is unknown.

The rearrangement uses TRBV20-1 and TRBJ2-7, with 10 bases aligning to TRBD2. This clonotype was obtained from a man aged 25 to 40 in good health. The sequenced sample consisted of blood. The CDR3 loop is CSARRTSGQGEQYF. Here the CDR3 DNA reads TGCAGTGCTAGAAGGACTAGCGGCCAAGGGGAGCAGTACTTC.